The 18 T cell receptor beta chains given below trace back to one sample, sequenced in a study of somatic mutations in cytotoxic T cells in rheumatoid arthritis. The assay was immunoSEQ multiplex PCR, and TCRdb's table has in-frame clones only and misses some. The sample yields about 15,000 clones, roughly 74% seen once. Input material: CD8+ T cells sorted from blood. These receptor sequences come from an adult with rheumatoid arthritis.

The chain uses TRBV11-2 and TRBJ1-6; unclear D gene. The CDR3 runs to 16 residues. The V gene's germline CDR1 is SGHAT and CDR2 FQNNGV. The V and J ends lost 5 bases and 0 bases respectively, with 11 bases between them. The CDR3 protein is CASSPGFISYNSPLHF. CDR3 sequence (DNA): TGTGCCAGCAGCCCGGGGTTCATCTCCTATAATTCACCCCTCCACTTT.

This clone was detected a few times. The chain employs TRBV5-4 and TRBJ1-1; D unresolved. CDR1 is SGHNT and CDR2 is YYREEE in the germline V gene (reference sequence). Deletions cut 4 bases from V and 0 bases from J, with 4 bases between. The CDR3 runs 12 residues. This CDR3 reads CASSPLNTEAFF. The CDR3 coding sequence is TGTGCCAGCAGCCCACTGAACACTGAAGCTTTCTTT.

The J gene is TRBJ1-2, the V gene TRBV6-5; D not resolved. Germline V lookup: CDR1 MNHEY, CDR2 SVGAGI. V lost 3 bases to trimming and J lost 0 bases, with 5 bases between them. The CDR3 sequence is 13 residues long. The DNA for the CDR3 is TGTGCCAGCAGTTATTCCTCTAACTATGGCTACACCTTC. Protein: CASSYSSNYGYTF.

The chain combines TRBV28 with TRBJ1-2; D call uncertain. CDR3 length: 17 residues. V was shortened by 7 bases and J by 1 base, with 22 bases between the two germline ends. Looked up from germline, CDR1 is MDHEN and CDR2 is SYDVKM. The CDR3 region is CASTQLQEFSDNYGYTF. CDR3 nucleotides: TGTGCCAGCACCCAATTGCAGGAGTTCTCAGATAACTATGGCTACACCTTC.

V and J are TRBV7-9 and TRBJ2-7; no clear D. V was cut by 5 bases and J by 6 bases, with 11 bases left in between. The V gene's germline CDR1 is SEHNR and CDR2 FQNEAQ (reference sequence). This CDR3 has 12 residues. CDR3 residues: CASSTGGSEQYF. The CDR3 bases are TGTGCCAGCAGCACCGGCGGTTCCGAGCAGTACTTC.

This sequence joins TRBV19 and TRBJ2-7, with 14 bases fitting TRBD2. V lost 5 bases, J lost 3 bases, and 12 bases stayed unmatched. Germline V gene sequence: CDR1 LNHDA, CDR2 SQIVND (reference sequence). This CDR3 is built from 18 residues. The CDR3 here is CASSPGTSGGLFLYEQYF. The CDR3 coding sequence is TGTGCCAGTAGTCCCGGGACTAGCGGGGGCCTTTTCCTCTACGAGCAGTACTTC.

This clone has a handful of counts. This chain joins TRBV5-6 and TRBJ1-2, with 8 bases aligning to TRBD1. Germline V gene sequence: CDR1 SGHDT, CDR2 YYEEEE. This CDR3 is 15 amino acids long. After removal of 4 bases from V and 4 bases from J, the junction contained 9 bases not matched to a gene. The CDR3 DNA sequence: TGTGCCAGCAGCCTCGAACAGGGGGTCGGCTATGGCTACACCTTC. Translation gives CASSLEQGVGYGYTF.

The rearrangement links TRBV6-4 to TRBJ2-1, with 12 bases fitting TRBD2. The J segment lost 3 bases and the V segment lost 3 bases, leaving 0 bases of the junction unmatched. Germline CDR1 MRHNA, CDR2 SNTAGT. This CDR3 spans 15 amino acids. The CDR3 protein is CASSETSGGYNEQFF. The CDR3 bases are TGTGCCAGCAGTGAGACTAGCGGGGGCTACAATGAGCAGTTCTTC.

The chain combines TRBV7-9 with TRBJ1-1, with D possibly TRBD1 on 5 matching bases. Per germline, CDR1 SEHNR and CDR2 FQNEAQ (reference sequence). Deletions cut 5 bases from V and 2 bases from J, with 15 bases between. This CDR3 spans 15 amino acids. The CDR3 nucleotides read TGTGCCAGCAGCAGTCCCGGGACGCTAAACACTGAAGCTTTCTTT. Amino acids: CASSSPGTLNTEAFF.

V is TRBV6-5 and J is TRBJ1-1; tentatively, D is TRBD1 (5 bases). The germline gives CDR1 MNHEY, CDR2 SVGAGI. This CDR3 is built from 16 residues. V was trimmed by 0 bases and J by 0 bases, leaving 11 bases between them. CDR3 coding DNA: TGTGCCAGCAGTTACTCGTGGTTGACAGTGAACACTGAAGCTTTCTTT. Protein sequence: CASSYSWLTVNTEAFF.

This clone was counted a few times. CDR3 loop: CASSLQGDMNTEAFF. The CDR3 region has the DNA TGCGCCAGCAGCTTACAAGGTGATATGAACACTGAAGCTTTCTTT. The chain joins TRBV5-1 to TRBJ1-1; D gene uncertain. The CDR3 is made up of 15 amino acids. Trimming removed 2 bases from V and 0 bases from J, with 11 bases in between. Germline V gene data show CDR1 as SGHRS and CDR2 as YFSETQ.

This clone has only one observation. CDR3: CASSLTSESGYTF. CDR3 bases: TGTGCCAGCAGTCTAACGTCCGAAAGTGGCTACACCTTC. V gene TRBV14 combines with J gene TRBJ1-2, with D uncertain. CDR3 length: 13 amino acids. Trimming stripped 6 bases from V and 7 bases from J, with 15 bases between. Germline V gene lookup returns CDR1 SGHDN and CDR2 FVKESK.

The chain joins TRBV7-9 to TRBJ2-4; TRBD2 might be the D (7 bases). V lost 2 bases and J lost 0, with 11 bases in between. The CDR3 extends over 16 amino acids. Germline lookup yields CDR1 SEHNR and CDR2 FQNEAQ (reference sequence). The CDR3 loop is CASSLTGTIAKNIQYF. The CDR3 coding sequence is TGTGCCAGCAGCTTAACAGGGACTATAGCCAAAAACATTCAGTACTTC.

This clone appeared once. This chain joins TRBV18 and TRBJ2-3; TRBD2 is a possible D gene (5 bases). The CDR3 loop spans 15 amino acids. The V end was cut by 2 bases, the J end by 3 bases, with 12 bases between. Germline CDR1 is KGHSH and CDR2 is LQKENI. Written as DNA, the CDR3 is TGTGCCAGCTCACCAGTGGGAGAGGGAACAGATACGCAGTATTTT. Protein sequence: CASSPVGEGTDTQYF.

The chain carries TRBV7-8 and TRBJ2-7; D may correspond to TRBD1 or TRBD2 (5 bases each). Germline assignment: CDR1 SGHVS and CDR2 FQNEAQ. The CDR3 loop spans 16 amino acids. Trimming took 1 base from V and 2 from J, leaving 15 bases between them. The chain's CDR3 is CASSLERAGRPYEQYF. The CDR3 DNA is TGTGCCAGCAGCTTAGAGAGGGCAGGGAGACCCTACGAGCAGTACTTC.

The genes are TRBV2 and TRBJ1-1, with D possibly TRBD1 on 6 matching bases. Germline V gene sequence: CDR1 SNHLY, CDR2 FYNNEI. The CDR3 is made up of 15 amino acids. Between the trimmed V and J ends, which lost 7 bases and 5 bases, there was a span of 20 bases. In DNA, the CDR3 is TGTGCCAGCAACAAACCCCCAGGGGACGGTACTGAAGCTTTCTTT. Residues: CASNKPPGDGTEAFF.

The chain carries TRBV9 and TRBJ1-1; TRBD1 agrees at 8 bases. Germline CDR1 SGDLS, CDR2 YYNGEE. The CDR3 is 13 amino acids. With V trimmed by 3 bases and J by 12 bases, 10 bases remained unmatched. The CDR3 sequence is CASSAPGQDVTFF. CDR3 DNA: TGTGCCAGCAGCGCACCGGGACAGGATGTAACTTTCTTT.

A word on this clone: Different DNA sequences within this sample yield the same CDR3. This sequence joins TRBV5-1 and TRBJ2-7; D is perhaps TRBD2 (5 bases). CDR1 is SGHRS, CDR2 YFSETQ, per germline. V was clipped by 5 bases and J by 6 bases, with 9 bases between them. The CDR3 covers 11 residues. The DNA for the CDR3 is TGCGCCAGCAGTTACGGACTCGAGCAGTACTTC. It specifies CASSYGLEQYF. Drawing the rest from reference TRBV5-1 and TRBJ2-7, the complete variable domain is KAGVTQTPRYLIKTRGQQVTLSCSPISGHRSVSWYQQTPGQGLQFLFEYFSETQRNKGNFPGRFSGRQFSNSRSEMNVSTLELGDSALYLCASSYGLEQYFGPGTRLTVT.